The entry that follows covers one T cell receptor (beta chain) sequence. Antigen: not known. The entry originates in a study of response to subunit inactivated influenza vaccine. Notes on the study in general: The authors proposed limited new T cell recruitment per seasonal influenza vaccination.

Per the germline V gene, CDR1 is SQVTM and CDR2 is ANQGSEA. CDR3 length: 13 residues. V was trimmed by 2 bases and J by 3 bases, leaving 11 bases between them. TCRdb reprocessed the RT-PCR reads via MiXCR and lists one record per CDR3 protein. The sample holds 500,000 to 600,000 distinct CDR3 sequences, roughly 12% seen once. The sequencing here drew on PBMCs from blood, taken on the day of vaccination. This sequence joins TRBV29-1 and TRBJ2-7; weak D call: TRBD1 (6 bases). This clonotype originated in a man aged 45 to 65 who received an inactivated influenza vaccine. CDR3 DNA: TGCAGCGTTGAAACAACAGGGAGCTACGAGCAGTACTTC. Translated, it gives CSVETTGSYEQYF.